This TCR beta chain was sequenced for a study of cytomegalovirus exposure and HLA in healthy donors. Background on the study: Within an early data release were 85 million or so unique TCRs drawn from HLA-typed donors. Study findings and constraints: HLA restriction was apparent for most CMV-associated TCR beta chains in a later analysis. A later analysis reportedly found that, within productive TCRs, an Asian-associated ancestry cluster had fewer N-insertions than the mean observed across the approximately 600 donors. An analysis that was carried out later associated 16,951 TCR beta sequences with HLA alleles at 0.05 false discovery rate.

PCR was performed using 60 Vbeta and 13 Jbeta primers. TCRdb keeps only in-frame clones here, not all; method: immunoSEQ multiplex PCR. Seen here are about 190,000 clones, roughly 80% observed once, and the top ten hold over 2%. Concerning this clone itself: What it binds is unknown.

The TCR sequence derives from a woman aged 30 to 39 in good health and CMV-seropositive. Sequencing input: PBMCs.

The CDR3 sequence is CASSSGTRGRNQPQHF. The DNA of the CDR3 is TGTGCCAGCAGTTCCGGCACAAGGGGCCGCAATCAGCCCCAGCATTTT. This chain links TRBV6-5 with TRBJ1-5, with D perhaps matching TRBD1 (5 bases). V was trimmed by 4 bases and J by 2 bases, leaving 15 bases between them. CDR3 length: 16 residues. Germline V gives CDR1 MNHEY, CDR2 SVGAGI.